These T cell receptor beta chains were read from a single sample in a study of shared clonotypes between healthy human individuals. Method: immunoSEQ multiplex PCR; TCRdb's copy keeps in-frame clones and lacks some. The table records 1.5 million to 2.5 million clones, approximately 95% of them present only once. Sequencing was performed on naive CD8+ T cells sorted from blood. The receptors shown here come from a man aged 18 to 29 in good health. CDR3s include the opening cysteine and the closing phenylalanine or tryptophan. A D gene is named only where the DNA matches it firmly. Expanded clones get a size class; other rows say once, few or many, or leave the size out.

CDR3 length	clone size	V gene	J gene	D gene	CDR3 DNA	CDR3 protein
15	once	TRBV11-3	TRBJ2-1	TRBD2	TGTGCCAGCAGCTCAGGGACTAGCGAAAACAATGAGCAGTTCTTC	CASSSGTSENNEQFF
13	-	TRBV29-1	TRBJ2-5	-	TGCAGCGTATACGGCAGGACCGAAGAGACCCAGTACTTC	CSVYGRTEETQYF
14	-	TRBV6-1	TRBJ1-5	-	TGTGCCAGCAGTGATGTGGGTAGCAATCAGCCCCAGCATTTT	CASSDVGSNQPQHF
14	-	TRBV10-2	TRBJ2-7	TRBD1	TGCGCCAGCACGCGGGGACAGGGTGTCTCCGAGCAGTACTTC	CASTRGQGVSEQYF
16	-	TRBV4-1	TRBJ2-5	-	TGCGCCAGCAGCTTCAGGACCACTTATCAACAAGAGACCCAGTACTTC	CASSFRTTYQQETQYF
15	-	TRBV4-3	TRBJ2-3	TRBD1	TGCGCCAGCAGCACCCTGACAGGGGAGACAGATACGCAGTATTTT	CASSTLTGETDTQYF
16	-	TRBV10-2	TRBJ1-5	-	TGCGCCAGCAGCCCCCCAGCCCGCCTCGGGAATCAGCCCCAGCATTTT	CASSPPARLGNQPQHF
10	-	TRBV2	TRBJ2-7	-	TGTGCCAGCGGGTCTGGAGACCAGTACTTC	CASGSGDQYF
16	-	TRBV27	TRBJ2-7	TRBD1	TGTGCCAGCAGTTTAGCCCGACAGGGCGGGTCCTACGAGCAGTACTTC	CASSLARQGGSYEQYF
17	-	TRBV5-6	TRBJ2-7	TRBD2	TGTGCCAGCAGCTTGGCTAGTTCGGGGGGGCAAACCTACGAGCAGTACTTC	CASSLASSGGQTYEQYF
13	-	TRBV6-5	TRBJ2-1	-	TGTGCCACCCACCCGCCTCTGAACAATGAGCAGTTCTTC	CATHPPLNNEQFF
14	-	TRBV7-9	TRBJ2-4	TRBD1	TGTGCCAGCAGCTTAGTCGAGACAGGGGCCATTCAGTACTTC	CASSLVETGAIQYF
18	-	TRBV27	TRBJ2-2	TRBD2	TGTGCCAGCAGTTCGTGGACTAGCGGGGGGCTGTACACCGGGGAGCTGTTTTTT	CASSSWTSGGLYTGELFF
16	-	TRBV13	TRBJ2-1	-	TGTGCCAGCAGCTTAGGGGGACCGGTAGGATACAATGAGCAGTTCTTC	CASSLGGPVGYNEQFF
16	-	TRBV29-1	TRBJ2-5	TRBD1	TGCAGCGTTGTCGCAAGGGGACAGGCTATACAAGAGACCCAGTACTTC	CSVVARGQAIQETQYF
16	-	TRBV4-3	TRBJ2-7	TRBD1	TGCGCCAGCAGCCAAGAGGGACAGGGAAGCTCCTACGAGCAGTACTTC	CASSQEGQGSSYEQYF
12	-	TRBV6-1	TRBJ1-1	-	TGTGCCAGCAGTCAGGGGAGCACTGAAGCTTTCTTT	CASSQGSTEAFF
14	-	TRBV18	TRBJ2-7	TRBD1	TGTGCCAGCTCGCCGACAGGGGGGTCCTACGAGCAGTACTTC	CASSPTGGSYEQYF
15	-	TRBV4-1	TRBJ2-7	TRBD2	TGCGCCAGCAGCCAAGATGTAGCGGGGACGGGGGAGCAGTACTTC	CASSQDVAGTGEQYF
14	-	TRBV10-1	TRBJ2-3	-	TGCGCCAGCTCTGAGGCCACCAGCACAGATACGCAGTATTTT	CASSEATSTDTQYF
13	-	TRBV27	TRBJ2-1	TRBD1	TGTGCCAGCAGTTTAGACAGGGGGAATGAGCAGTTCTTC	CASSLDRGNEQFF
14	-	TRBV9	TRBJ2-5	-	TGTGCCAGCAGCGCCTCCGGAGCGGAAGAGACCCAGTACTTC	CASSASGAEETQYF
14	-	TRBV1	TRBJ2-5	-	TGCACCAGCAGCCCCCCGGGGTCGGAAGAGACCCAGTACTTC	CTSSPPGSEETQYF
12	-	TRBV13	TRBJ2-5	-	TGTGCCAGCAGCTTCTCACGGGAGACCCAGTACTTC	CASSFSRETQYF
16	-	TRBV11-2	TRBJ1-6	-	TGTGCCAGCAGCTTAGATAGTGCAGGGGCGTTTTCACCCCTCCACTTT	CASSLDSAGAFSPLHF
14	-	TRBV5-1	TRBJ1-1	-	TGCGCCAGCAGCTTCCACAGGGAATTTTCTGAAGCTTTCTTT	CASSFHREFSEAFF
19	-	TRBV5-6	TRBJ2-2	-	TGTGCCAGCAGCTTGGTCAGTAATACCGTCGGGGTTGGCACCGGGGAGCTGTTTTTT	CASSLVSNTVGVGTGELFF
15	-	TRBV4-1	TRBJ1-2	-	TGCGCCAGCAGCCCCCTGAACAGCCCTGGATATGGCTACACCTTC	CASSPLNSPGYGYTF
17	-	TRBV7-9	TRBJ2-3	TRBD2	TGTGCCAGCAGCATCTCGCATAGCGGGCTTTACCCAGATACGCAGTATTTT	CASSISHSGLYPDTQYF
17	-	TRBV7-9	TRBJ2-3	TRBD1	TGTGCCAGCAGCTTATTACCCGGGACAGGGATCACAGATACGCAGTATTTT	CASSLLPGTGITDTQYF
14	-	TRBV4-3	TRBJ2-7	-	TGCGCCAGCAGCCAAGATTGGGGACGGGACGAGCAGTACTTC	CASSQDWGRDEQYF
13	-	TRBV11-2	TRBJ2-1	-	TGTGCCAGCAGCCCGGGACCGCACCGTGAGCAGTTCTTC	CASSPGPHREQFF
14	-	TRBV5-6	TRBJ1-1	-	TGTGCCAGCAGCCAGGTTACAGGGAACACTGAAGCTTTCTTT	CASSQVTGNTEAFF
12	once	TRBV9	TRBJ1-2	-	TGTGCCAGCAGCCTTGAGTCCTATGGCTACACCTTC	CASSLESYGYTF
14	-	TRBV27	TRBJ2-7	-	TGTGCCAGCAGTTTGAGAGGGTATCCCTACGAGCAGTACTTC	CASSLRGYPYEQYF
13	-	TRBV2	TRBJ2-7	-	TGTGCCAGCAGTGAAGAAATCCCCTGGGAGCAGTACTTC	CASSEEIPWEQYF
17	-	TRBV4-1	TRBJ1-1	TRBD1	TGCGCCAGCAGCCAAGACGGGTACGGGACAGGGGGCAGAGCAGCTTTCTTT	CASSQDGYGTGGRAAFF
13	-	TRBV19	TRBJ2-2	-	TGTGCCAGTAGCCCAGGATTGGTCGGGGAGCTGTTTTTT	CASSPGLVGELFF
14	-	TRBV2	TRBJ2-7	-	TGTGCCAACCGAGAGGGTCCCGAATCCTACGAGCAGTACTTC	CANREGPESYEQYF
14	-	TRBV7-8	TRBJ2-5	-	TGTGCCAGCAGCTTAGACGGGTACCAAGAGACCCAGTACTTC	CASSLDGYQETQYF
15	-	TRBV4-1	TRBJ1-2	TRBD1	TGCGCCAGCAGCCAAGGCCCGACAGGGGGCTATGGCTACACCTTC	CASSQGPTGGYGYTF
14	once	TRBV27	TRBJ1-5	-	TGTGCCAGCAGTTTCGGGGAAGGGGATCAGCCCCAGCATTTT	CASSFGEGDQPQHF
13	-	TRBV6-5	TRBJ1-2	-	TGTGCCAGCAGTTCCCGGAAAAACTATGGCTACACCTTC	CASSSRKNYGYTF
13	-	TRBV7-8	TRBJ2-7	-	TGTGCCAGCAGCTTAGCCACGGGCTACGAGCAGTACTTC	CASSLATGYEQYF
13	few	TRBV10-1	TRBJ2-7	-	TGCGCCAGCAGCTGGCGGGATGAAGGGGAGCAGTACTTC	CASSWRDEGEQYF
15	-	TRBV10-1	TRBJ2-1	TRBD2	TGCGCCAGCAGTGATATCGCGGGAGAGTACAATGAGCAGTTCTTC	CASSDIAGEYNEQFF